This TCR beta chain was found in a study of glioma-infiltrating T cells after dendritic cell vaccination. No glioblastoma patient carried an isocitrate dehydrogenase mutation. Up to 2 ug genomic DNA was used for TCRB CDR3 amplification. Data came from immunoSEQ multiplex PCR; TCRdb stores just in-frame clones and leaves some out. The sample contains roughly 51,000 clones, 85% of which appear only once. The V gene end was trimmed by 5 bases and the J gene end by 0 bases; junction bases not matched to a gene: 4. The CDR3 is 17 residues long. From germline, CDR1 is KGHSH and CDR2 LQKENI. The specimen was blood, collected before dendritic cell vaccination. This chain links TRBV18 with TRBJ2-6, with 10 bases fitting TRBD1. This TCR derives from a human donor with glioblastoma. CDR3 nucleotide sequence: TGTGCCAGCTCAGGGACAGGGGACTACTCTGGGGCCAACGTCCTGACTTTC. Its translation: CASSGTGDYSGANVLTF. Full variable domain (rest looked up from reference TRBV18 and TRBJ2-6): NAGVMQNPRHLVRRRGQEARLRCSPMKGHSHVYWYRQLPEEGLKFMVYLQKENIIDESGMPKERFSAEFPKEGPSILRIQQVVRGDSAAYFCASSGTGDYSGANVLTFGAGSRLTVL.